Described below is a single T cell receptor (beta chain) sequence and its context. Germline V gene data show CDR1 as SGDLS and CDR2 as YYNGEE. Trimming cost V 2 bases and J 1 base; bases outside gene matches: 8. This CDR3 region has 18 residues. Methods used by the authors: Estimation of nucleated cell counts was performed using reference gene primer amplification. Data came from immunoSEQ multiplex PCR; TCRdb stores just in-frame clones and leaves some out. Clone size and the V and J calls come from that table; the DNA yielded D and trimming. The sample records roughly 120,000 clones, 75% to 90% being singletons. The entry originates in a study of blood T cell repertoires in COVID-19. As for the study in general: Acute-phase and convalescent COVID-19 samples originated in the United States, Italy and Spain. From T cells, B-cell-depleted T cells, or PBMCs came the material, which was cDNA or gDNA.

Recruited during active infection, patients (from Seattle) were subsequently followed longitudinally. This receptor was obtained from a woman at least 80 years old with COVID-19, enrolled during active disease. The genes are TRBV9 and TRBJ2-5, with 13 bases that match TRBD2. The specimen was peripheral blood. CDR3 DNA sequence: TGTGCCAGCAGCGTCGGACTAGCGGGAGCCTTGGCCCAAGAGACCCAGTACTTC. As protein: CASSVGLAGALAQETQYF.